This T cell receptor beta chain was observed in a study of OX40 agonist ivuxolimab in advanced cancers. At the level of the study: Patients in the trial were receiving intravenous ivuxolimab every 2 weeks, at doses of 0.01 to 10 mg/kg.

Method: immunoSEQ multiplex PCR; TCRdb's copy keeps in-frame clones and lacks some. The sample has about 71,000 clones, 80% to 90% seen once. This CDR3 comprises 14 residues. After removal of 8 bases from V and 2 bases from J, the junction contained 4 bases not matched to a gene. CDR1 ENHRY and CDR2 SYGVKD come from the germline V gene. V usage is TRBV10-3 and J usage is TRBJ1-3; 9 bases are a match to TRBD1. This TCR derives from an adult with an advanced solid tumor such as melanoma, head and neck, liver or kidney cancer. Sequenced here: CD4+ or CD8+ T cells sorted from blood, sampled in a trial of the OX40 agonist ivuxolimab. The CDR3, as DNA: TGTGCCATCGGGGACAGGGTAACTGGAAACACCATATATTTT. Translated, it gives CAIGDRVTGNTIYF.